This passage covers 15 T cell receptor beta chains from one sample sequenced in a study of blood T cells in healthy people across ages. Then a second PCR, running roughly 6 to 11 cycles, was carried out with a sample-barcoded 5' primer and a J-beta primer mix. TCRdb called the 5' RACE reads again in MiXCR, with one record for every CDR3 protein. The table shows approximately 850,000 distinct CDR3 sequences, with nearly 60% occurring only once. The specimen sequenced was blood. All receptors derive from a man aged 25-40 years in good health.

On this clonotype: One base away lies a much larger clone, so this may be a sequencing read error. The chain couples TRBV24-1 to TRBJ1-1; possibly TRBD1 for D (5 bases). The germline V gene has CDR1 KGHDR and CDR2 SFDVKD. The CDR3 consists of 14 residues. V shed 4 bases and J shed 5 bases, with 13 bases lying between them. CDR3: CATSEGPTVTEAFF. The CDR3 bases are TGTGCCACCAGTGAGGGGCCGACAGTTACTGAAGCTTTCTTT.

A few counts support this clonotype. V and J are TRBV5-5 and TRBJ2-1; D might be TRBD2 (5 bases). The germline gives CDR1 SGHKS, CDR2 YYEKEE (reference sequence). The germline V and J ends were trimmed by 4 bases and 6 bases, with 14 bases remaining between them. The CDR3 covers 14 residues. The CDR3 loop reads CASSPVGGFNEQFF. The CDR3 DNA is TGTGCCAGCAGCCCCGTCGGAGGCTTCAATGAGCAGTTCTTC.

The V and J genes are TRBV5-1 and TRBJ2-5; TRBD1 might be the D (6 bases). Trimming cost V 1 base and J 1 base, with 14 bases left between them. Germline loops: CDR1 SGHRS, CDR2 YFSETQ. This CDR3 region has 16 residues. The CDR3 region is CASSLSGQMIQETQYF. The CDR3 region has the DNA TGCGCCAGCAGCTTGTCCGGACAGATGATCCAAGAGACCCAGTACTTC.

The V gene is TRBV27, the J gene TRBJ2-1; D may be TRBD2 (6 bases). This CDR3 contains 19 residues. Trimming removed 5 bases from V and 1 base from J, with 24 bases in between. Germline CDR1 is MNHEY and CDR2 is SMNVEV (reference sequence). DNA of the CDR3: TGTGCCAGCAGTCCGGGACTCGAAAATTCTAAACCGTCCTACAATGAGCAGTTCTTC. Translating it yields CASSPGLENSKPSYNEQFF.

This sequence joins TRBV20-1 and TRBJ2-4, with 7 bases matching TRBD1. The CDR3 sequence is 15 residues long. Germline-derived CDR1 and CDR2 are DFQATT and SNEGSKA (reference sequence). V lost 4 bases, J lost 0 bases, and 6 bases stayed unmatched. DNA for the CDR3: TGCAGTGCTATTGGACAGGATGTAGCCAAAAACATTCAGTACTTC. Translating it yields CSAIGQDVAKNIQYF.

This clonotype was seen only a few times. The genes are TRBV20-1 and TRBJ2-1; the match to TRBD2 covers 8 bases. The trim removed 3 bases at V and 7 bases at J, leaving 8 bases unmatched. The CDR3 runs 14 residues. The germline gives CDR1 DFQATT, CDR2 SNEGSKA (reference sequence). Here the CDR3 reads CSASPSGRGNEQFF. The CDR3 DNA follows: TGCAGTGCTAGTCCCAGCGGGAGAGGGAATGAGCAGTTCTTC.

The chain uses TRBV20-1 and TRBJ2-3; D not certain. The CDR3 runs to 17 residues. Trimming removed 6 bases from V and 2 bases from J, with 24 bases in between. Germline CDR1 reads DFQATT; CDR2 reads SNEGSKA (reference sequence). CDR3 sequence (DNA): TGCAGTGCAAGCCTTTTTCGTAGACGTGGCTCCACAGATACGCAGTATTTT. It codes for CSASLFRRRGSTDTQYF.

This clonotype was seen ten or more times. V usage is TRBV11-3 and J usage is TRBJ2-1; TRBD1 matches at 8 bases. This CDR3 has 14 amino acids. Looked up from germline, CDR1 is SGHNT and CDR2 is YENEEA. Trimming removed 5 bases from V and 10 bases from J; junction bases left unmatched: 10. In DNA, the CDR3 is TGTGCCAGCAGCGTCAATCAGGGGGCTGGAGAGCAGTTCTTC. Translation gives CASSVNQGAGEQFF.

The chain's CDR3 is CASSDGPGAGLYEQYF. The CDR3, as DNA: TGTGCCAGCAGTGATGGACCGGGAGCAGGGCTCTACGAGCAGTACTTC. The chain recombines TRBV25-1 with TRBJ2-7; possible D gene TRBD2, 6 bases. V was shortened by 3 bases and J by 3 bases, with 18 bases between the two germline ends. The CDR3 totals 16 residues. The germline CDR1 and CDR2 sequences are MGHDK and SYGVNS.

The gene calls are TRBV25-1 and TRBJ2-7; 8 nucleotides line up with TRBD1. V lost 3 bases and J lost 5; bases outside the gene matches: 12. The CDR3 extends over 16 amino acids. Germline lookup yields CDR1 MGHDK and CDR2 SYGVNS. Here the CDR3 reads CASSDSTTGGGNEQYF. The CDR3 DNA reads TGTGCCAGCAGTGATTCCACCACAGGGGGAGGAAACGAGCAGTACTTC.

The chain is built from TRBV20-1 and TRBJ2-7; possibly TRBD2 for D (5 bases). CDR3 length equals 15 residues. V lost 0 bases and J 2 bases, leaving 14 bases between the germline ends. Germline V lookup: CDR1 DFQATT, CDR2 SNEGSKA (reference sequence). CDR3 sequence: CSARDNQDGTYEQYF. Here the CDR3 DNA reads TGCAGTGCTAGAGACAACCAGGACGGGACCTACGAGCAGTACTTC.

This chain joins TRBV25-1 and TRBJ2-7; D possibly corresponds to TRBD1 (7 bases). The DNA end favors TRBJ2-5, so the J call may be wrong. This CDR3 contains 13 residues. From germline, CDR1 is MGHDK and CDR2 SYGVNS. CDR3 sequence (DNA): TGTGCCAGCGGCGCAGGGGGGATAGAGACCCAGTACTTC. Translating it yields CASGAGGIETQYF.

Comments on this clonotype: A much more abundant neighbour one base away suggests this may be a read error. V gene TRBV12-3 or TRBV12-4 combines with J gene TRBJ2-3, with a weak D call TRBD2 (5 bases). The V end was cut by 11 bases, the J end by 1 base, with 22 bases between. The CDR3 has 16 residues. This CDR3 is CAGTPGSSGRTDTQYF. CDR3 sequence (DNA): TGTGCCGGCACTCCTGGGAGCAGCGGACGCACAGATACGCAGTATTTT.

This clonotype was seen a handful of times. This chain connects TRBV29-1 to TRBJ2-7, with D hard to call. V lost 6 bases to trimming and J lost 4 bases, with 16 bases between them. Germline V CDR1 and CDR2: SQVTM, ANQGSEA. The CDR3 extends over 13 amino acids. In DNA form, the CDR3 reads TGCAGCGTGATAGCTAGGGATATGTACGAGCAGTACTTC. This codes for CSVIARDMYEQYF.

V is TRBV5-1 and J is TRBJ1-1; the D gene is possibly TRBD1 (6 bases). Germline V gene sequence: CDR1 SGHRS, CDR2 YFSETQ. The CDR3 has 13 amino acids. Trimming stripped 0 bases from V and 4 bases from J, with 7 bases between. CDR3 nucleotide sequence: TGCGCCAGCAGCTTGGCGACAGGCACTGAAGCTTTCTTT. Its protein product is CASSLATGTEAFF.